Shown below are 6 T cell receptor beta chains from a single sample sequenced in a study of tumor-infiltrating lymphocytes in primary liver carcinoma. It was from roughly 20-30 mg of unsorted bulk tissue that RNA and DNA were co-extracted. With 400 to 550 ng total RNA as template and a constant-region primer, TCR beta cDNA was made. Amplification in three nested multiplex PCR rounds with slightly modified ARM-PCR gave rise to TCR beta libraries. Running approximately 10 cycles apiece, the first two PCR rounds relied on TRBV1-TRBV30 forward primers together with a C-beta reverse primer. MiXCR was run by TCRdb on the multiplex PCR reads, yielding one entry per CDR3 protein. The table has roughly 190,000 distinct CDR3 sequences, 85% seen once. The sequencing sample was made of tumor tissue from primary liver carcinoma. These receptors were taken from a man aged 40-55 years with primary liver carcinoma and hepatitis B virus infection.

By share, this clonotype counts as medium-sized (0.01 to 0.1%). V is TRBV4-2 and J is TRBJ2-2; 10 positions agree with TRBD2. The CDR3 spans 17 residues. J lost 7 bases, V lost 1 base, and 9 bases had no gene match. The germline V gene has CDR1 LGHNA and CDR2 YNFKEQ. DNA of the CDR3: TGTGCCAGCAGCCAAGGGGGCCTAGCGGGAGATTTCGGGGAGCTGTTTTTT. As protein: CASSQGGLAGDFGELFF.

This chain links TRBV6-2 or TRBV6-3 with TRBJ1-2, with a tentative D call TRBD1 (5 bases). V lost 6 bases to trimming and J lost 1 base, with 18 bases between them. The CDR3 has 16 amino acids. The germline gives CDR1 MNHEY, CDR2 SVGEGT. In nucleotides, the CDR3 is TGTGCCAGCAGGGGGAGTGAACAGGTCGTTAACTATGGCTACACCTTC. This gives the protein CASRGSEQVVNYGYTF.

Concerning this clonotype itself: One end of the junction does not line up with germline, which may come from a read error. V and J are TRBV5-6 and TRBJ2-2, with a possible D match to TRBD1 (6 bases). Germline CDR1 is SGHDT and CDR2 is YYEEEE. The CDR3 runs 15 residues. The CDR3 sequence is CASSWGQTNTVEMIF. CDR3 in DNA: TGTGCCAGCAGCTGGGGGCAGACGAACACCGTGGAGATGATTTTT.

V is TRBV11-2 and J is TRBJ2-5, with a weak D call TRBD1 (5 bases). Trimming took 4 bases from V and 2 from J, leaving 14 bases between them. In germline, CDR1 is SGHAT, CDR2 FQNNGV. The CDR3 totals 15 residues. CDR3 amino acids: CASSSARQGQETQYF. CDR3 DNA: TGTGCCAGCAGCTCCGCCCGCCAGGGTCAAGAGACCCAGTACTTC.

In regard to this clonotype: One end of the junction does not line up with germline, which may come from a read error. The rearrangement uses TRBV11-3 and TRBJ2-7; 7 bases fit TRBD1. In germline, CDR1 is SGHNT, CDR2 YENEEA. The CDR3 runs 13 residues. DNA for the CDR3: TGTAGCAGCAGCGTGGGACAGTCCTACGAACAGTACTTC. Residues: CSSSVGQSYEQYF.

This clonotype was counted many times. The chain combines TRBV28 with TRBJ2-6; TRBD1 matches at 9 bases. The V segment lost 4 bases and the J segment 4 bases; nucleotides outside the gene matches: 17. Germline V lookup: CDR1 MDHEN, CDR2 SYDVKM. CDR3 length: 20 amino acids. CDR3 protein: CASSSKTGTGLSYGANVLTF. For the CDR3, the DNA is TGTGCCAGCAGTTCCAAGACCGGGACAGGGCTGTCGTACGGGGCCAACGTCCTGACTTTC.